This T cell receptor beta chain was captured by sequencing in a study of tumor-infiltrating lymphocytes in primary liver carcinoma (dated by TCRdb to about 2017). About the full investigation: Of the five patients, three men and two women aged 30 to 69 years, four had hepatocellular carcinoma and one had combined HCC and intrahepatic cholangiocarcinoma. Each sample produced roughly 3.65 to 8 million productive TCRbeta reads, and read depth showed no significant difference between tissue types. Technical replicate repertoires showed high reproducibility, with mean shared-clone rates roughly 0.89 and correlation coefficients above 0.95. The tumors of the five patients were staged as T1-T3 N0M0, with maximum diameters ranging from roughly 4 to 10 cm. A total of some 35 specimens from 5 patients went through TCRbeta repertoire sequencing, namely 25 tumor regions, 5 adjacent noncancerous liver tissues and 5 peripheral blood samples. TCRbeta repertoire sequencing, expression microarrays and whole-exome sequencing were combined in the study across five regions of each liver tumor, with adjacent normal tissue and blood also included. General study outcomes and caveats: Pairs of tumor regions showed greater repertoire overlap (mean approximately 35%) than tumor-adjacent pairs (around 17%) or tumor-blood pairs (around 15%), which is consistent with antigen-driven expansion. The top 250 clones accounted for a significantly greater share of the repertoire in tumors than in blood (p = 0.039). Because only the TCR beta chain was sequenced and unpaired alpha chains were not captured, true repertoire diversity is likely underestimated. The study included only five patients, and the authors note findings should be validated in a larger study. Bulk unsorted samples precluded comparing CD4+ and CD8+ T cell repertoires.

Note on this clonotype: It lacks a known antigen. No much larger clone exists at a distance of one base, and base qualities are not known.

V drops 10 bases and J drops 8 bases, leaving 12 bases in between. The CDR3 runs 11 amino acids, cysteine and phenylalanine included. Of the read, only the CDR3 DNA is kept; its 33 bases are in frame from base 1. The germline V gene sets CDR1 to MGHRA and CDR2 to YSYEKL. Without any cell sorting, total RNA and DNA were extracted together from 20-30 mg of bulk tissue using the AllPrep DNA/RNA mini kit. Between November 2015 and March 2016, about five patients in China with histopathologically diagnosed primary liver carcinoma had surgical resection. Patients had chronic HBV infection and were treatment-naive at sampling. Each fresh piece of tumor and adjacent tissue was cut in two, with one half stored in RNAlater at -80 degrees C and the other half sent for histology. TCRbeta-specific cDNA was reverse-transcribed from about 500 ng total RNA using a constant-region primer and ProtoScript II reverse transcriptase. The TCRbeta libraries were prepared through three rounds of nested multiplex PCR following a slightly modified ARM-PCR procedure. Each of the first two PCR rounds ran for about 9 cycles and used multiplex TRBV1-TRBV30 forward primers together with a Cbeta reverse primer. A final 25-cycle PCR with Deep VentR polymerase added sample barcodes and Illumina adapters. Before sequencing, amplicons between 200 and 500 bp were purified from gel using a QIAquick gel extraction kit. An Illumina HiSeq 2500 was used to sequence the TCRbeta amplicons, generating 250-bp paired-end reads. In the original analysis: To recover full CDR3 sequences, reads were quality-trimmed using Trimmomatic v0.33 and paired reads were then merged using FLASH v1.2.11. V, D and J germline segments were assigned to the rearranged TCRbeta sequences by MiGEC v1.2.1b. Clonotype statistics, along with Shannon-Wiener diversity indices, were calculated using VDJtools v1.0.0. To reduce sampling bias, subsequent analyses other than the diversity analysis used only the 250 most abundant clonotypes in each sample. TCRdb redid the processing of the public reads, applying fastp at Q25 and MiXCR, and retained in-frame beta chains. All rows with the same CDR3 protein become a single entry with the most common DNA and genes. The V and J calls were not made by the authors but by TCRdb's processing. The sample table records fewer than 85,000 distinct CDR3 sequences; 69% of these occur just once. The leading ten clones occupy more than 25% of the sample.

The sequence derives from a man aged 35 to 55 with primary liver carcinoma and hepatitis B virus infection. Sequenced input: tumor-adjacent normal liver tissue. Here the chain combines TRBV4-1 and TRBJ1-3, with the D gene call left open. The nucleotide sequence reads TGCGCCAACGGCCAATCGGACACCATATATTTT. It specifies CANGQSDTIYF.